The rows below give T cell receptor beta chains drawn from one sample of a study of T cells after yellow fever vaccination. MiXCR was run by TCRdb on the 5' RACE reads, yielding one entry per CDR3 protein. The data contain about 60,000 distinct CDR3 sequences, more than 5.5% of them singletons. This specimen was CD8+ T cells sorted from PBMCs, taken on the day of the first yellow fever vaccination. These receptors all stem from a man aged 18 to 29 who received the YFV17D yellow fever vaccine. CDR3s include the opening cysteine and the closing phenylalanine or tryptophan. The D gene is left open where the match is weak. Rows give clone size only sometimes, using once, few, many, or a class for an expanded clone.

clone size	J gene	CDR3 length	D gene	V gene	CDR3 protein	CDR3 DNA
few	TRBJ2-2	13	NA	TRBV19	CASAVGPAGELFF	TGTGCCAGTGCAGTGGGCCCGGCCGGGGAGCTGTTTTTT
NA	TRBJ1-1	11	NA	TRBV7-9	CASRWNTEAFF	TGTGCCAGCAGGTGGAACACTGAAGCTTTCTTT
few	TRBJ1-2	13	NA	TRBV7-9	CASSVESEYGYTF	TGTGCCAGCAGCGTGGAGTCAGAGTATGGCTACACCTTC
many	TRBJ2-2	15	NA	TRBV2	CASSPRPRGTGELFF	TGTGCCAGCAGCCCGCGCCCCCGGGGGACCGGGGAGCTGTTTTTT
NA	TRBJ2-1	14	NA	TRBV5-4	CASSLAGRLHEQFF	TGTGCCAGCAGCTTGGCCGGCAGGTTGCATGAGCAGTTCTTC
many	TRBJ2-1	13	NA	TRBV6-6	CASSLRLADKQFF	TGTGCCAGCAGCCTCCGTTTGGCAGATAAGCAGTTCTTC
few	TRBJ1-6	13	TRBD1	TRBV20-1	CSAPDRDNSPLHF	TGCAGTGCTCCGGACAGGGATAATTCACCCCTCCACTTT
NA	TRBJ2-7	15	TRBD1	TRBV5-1	CASSFGTGGLYEQYF	TGCGCCAGCAGCTTTGGGACAGGGGGCCTCTACGAGCAGTACTTC
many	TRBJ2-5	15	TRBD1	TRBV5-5	CASSFHRGPDLAQYF	TGTGCCAGCAGCTTTCACAGGGGCCCTGATCTGGCCCAGTACTTC
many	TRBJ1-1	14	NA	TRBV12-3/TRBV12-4	CASSLAGANTEAFF	TGTGCCAGCAGTTTAGCAGGGGCGAACACTGAAGCTTTCTTT
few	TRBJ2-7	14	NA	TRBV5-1	CASSFGNSGYEQYF	TGCGCCAGCAGCTTTGGGAACTCCGGTTACGAGCAGTACTTC
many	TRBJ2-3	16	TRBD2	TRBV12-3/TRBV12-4	CASGTSGGRNTDTQYF	TGTGCCAGCGGGACTAGCGGGGGCCGTAACACAGATACGCAGTATTTT
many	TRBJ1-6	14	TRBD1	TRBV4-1	CASSQDRPNSPLHF	TGCGCCAGCAGCCAGGACAGGCCCAATTCACCCCTCCACTTT
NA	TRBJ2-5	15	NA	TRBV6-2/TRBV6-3	CASSYSSRGEETQYF	TGTGCCAGCAGTTACTCGAGTAGAGGAGAAGAGACCCAGTACTTC
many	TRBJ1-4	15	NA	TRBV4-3	CASSQIGTVNEKLFF	TGCGCCAGCAGCCAGATAGGGACCGTTAATGAAAAACTGTTTTTT
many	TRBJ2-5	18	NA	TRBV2	CASSDSGFRGSWQETQYF	TGTGCCAGCAGTGACTCAGGTTTCCGGGGTTCGTGGCAAGAGACCCAGTACTTC
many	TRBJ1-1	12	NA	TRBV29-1	CSVGGRATEAFF	TGCAGCGTTGGGGGGCGGGCCACTGAAGCTTTCTTT
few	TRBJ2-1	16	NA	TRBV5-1	CASSRAPRQEVNEQFF	TGCGCCAGCAGCCGGGCCCCGCGTCAGGAAGTCAATGAGCAGTTCTTC
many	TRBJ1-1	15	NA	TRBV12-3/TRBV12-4	CASSPPGGQLRRAFF	TGTGCCAGCAGTCCTCCCGGTGGACAGCTTAGAAGGGCTTTCTTT
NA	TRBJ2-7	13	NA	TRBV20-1	CSAREQGSYEQYF	TGCAGTGCTAGAGAGCAGGGATCGTACGAGCAGTACTTC
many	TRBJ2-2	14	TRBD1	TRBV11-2	CAGKQGARTGELFF	TGTGCCGGCAAACAGGGGGCGAGGACCGGGGAGCTGTTTTTT
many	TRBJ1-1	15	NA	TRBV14	CASSQSGTRFGSAFF	TGTGCCAGCAGCCAATCCGGGACCCGATTTGGGTCGGCTTTCTTT
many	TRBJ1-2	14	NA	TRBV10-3	CAIRGHVTTGGYTF	TGTGCCATCAGGGGACACGTTACTACGGGTGGCTACACCTTC
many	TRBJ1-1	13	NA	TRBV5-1	CASSLDGTREAFF	TGCGCCAGCAGCTTGGACGGGACTAGGGAAGCTTTCTTT
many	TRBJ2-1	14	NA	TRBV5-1	CASSFRGAGNEQFF	TGCGCCAGCAGCTTTAGGGGGGCTGGCAATGAGCAGTTCTTC
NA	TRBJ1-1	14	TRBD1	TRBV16	CASSLSTGGTEAFF	TGTGCCAGCAGCCTCTCGACAGGGGGCACTGAAGCTTTCTTT
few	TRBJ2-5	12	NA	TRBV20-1	CSAGDGGETQYF	TGCAGTGCTGGGGACGGCGGAGAGACCCAGTACTTC
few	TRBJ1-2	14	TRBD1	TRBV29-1	CSVPGQEQGYGYTF	TGCAGCGTCCCGGGACAGGAACAGGGCTATGGCTACACCTTC
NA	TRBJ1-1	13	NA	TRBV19	CASNPGGRTEAFF	TGTGCCTCCAATCCGGGGGGGCGGACTGAAGCTTTCTTT
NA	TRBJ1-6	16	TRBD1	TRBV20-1	CSARAPGQGRNSPLHF	TGCAGTGCTAGAGCCCCCGGACAGGGAAGGAATTCACCCCTCCACTTT
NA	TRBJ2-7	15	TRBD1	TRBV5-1	CASSTTGGSSYEQYF	TGCGCCAGCAGCACGACAGGGGGGAGCTCCTACGAGCAGTACTTC
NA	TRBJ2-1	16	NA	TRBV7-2	CASNPLGKSSYNEQFF	TGTGCCAGCAATCCCCTGGGCAAGAGCTCCTACAATGAGCAGTTCTTC
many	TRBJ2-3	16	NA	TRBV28	CASSDWDSSSTDTQYF	TGTGCCAGCAGTGATTGGGACTCATCTAGCACAGATACGCAGTATTTT
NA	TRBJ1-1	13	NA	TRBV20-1	CSVESDRNTEAFF	TGCAGTGTCGAATCGGACAGAAACACTGAAGCTTTCTTT
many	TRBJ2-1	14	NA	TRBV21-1	CASGSRGRHNEQFF	TGTGCCAGCGGGAGTAGGGGACGCCACAATGAGCAGTTCTTC
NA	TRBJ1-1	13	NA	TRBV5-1	CASSFDGFTEAFF	TGCGCCAGCAGCTTCGACGGATTCACTGAAGCTTTCTTT
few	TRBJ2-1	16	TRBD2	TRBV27	CASSHSPALAGVEQFF	TGTGCCAGCAGCCATAGCCCTGCGCTAGCGGGGGTTGAGCAGTTCTTC
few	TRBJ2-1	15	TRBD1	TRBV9	CASSAPGTGVHEQFF	TGTGCCAGCAGCGCTCCGGGGACAGGGGTCCATGAGCAGTTCTTC
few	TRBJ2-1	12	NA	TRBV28	CASSLTDIEQFF	TGTGCCAGCAGTTTGACTGACATTGAGCAGTTCTTC
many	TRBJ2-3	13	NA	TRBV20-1	CSARAENTDTQYF	TGCAGTGCTAGAGCGGAGAACACAGATACGCAGTATTTT
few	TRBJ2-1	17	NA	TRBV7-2	CASTTTLGRKGYNEQFF	TGTGCCAGCACCACCACCCTAGGACGGAAAGGGTACAATGAGCAGTTCTTC
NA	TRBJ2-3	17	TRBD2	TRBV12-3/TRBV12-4	CASSLEGERGVTDTQYF	TGTGCCAGCAGTTTAGAGGGGGAGCGGGGGGTTACAGATACGCAGTATTTT
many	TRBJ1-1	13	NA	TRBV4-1	CASSPGLKTEAFF	TGCGCCAGCAGTCCAGGGTTGAAGACTGAAGCTTTCTTT
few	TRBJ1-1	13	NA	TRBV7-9	CASSFWLGTEAFF	TGTGCCAGCAGCTTTTGGCTTGGCACTGAAGCTTTCTTT
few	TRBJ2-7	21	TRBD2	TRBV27	CASSLRSTPAVPSGVTYEQYF	TGTGCCAGCAGTTTAAGGTCCACCCCTGCCGTCCCTAGCGGAGTAACCTACGAGCAGTACTTC
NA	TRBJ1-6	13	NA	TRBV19	CASSTGYNSPLHF	TGTGCCAGTAGTACGGGTTATAATTCACCCCTCCACTTT
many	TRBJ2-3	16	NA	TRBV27	CASSPTRVAHTDTQYF	TGTGCCAGCAGTCCGACACGGGTCGCGCACACAGATACGCAGTATTTT
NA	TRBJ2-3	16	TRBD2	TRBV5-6	CASSLAVAGVSDTQYF	TGTGCCAGCAGCTTGGCGGTAGCGGGGGTGTCAGATACGCAGTATTTT
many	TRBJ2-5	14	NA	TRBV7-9	CASSLAQGDETQYF	TGTGCCAGCAGCTTAGCACAGGGAGACGAGACCCAGTACTTC
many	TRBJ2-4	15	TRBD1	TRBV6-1	CASSWSEGALDIQYF	TGTGCCAGCTCCTGGTCCGAGGGGGCGCTTGACATTCAGTACTTC
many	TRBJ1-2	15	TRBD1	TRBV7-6	CASSTLGQGKGGYTF	TGTGCCAGCAGTACTTTGGGACAGGGGAAGGGTGGCTACACCTTC
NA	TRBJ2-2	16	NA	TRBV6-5	CASSYSIRANTGELFF	TGTGCCAGCAGTTACTCGATCAGGGCGAACACCGGGGAGCTGTTTTTT
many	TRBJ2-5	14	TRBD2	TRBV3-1	CASSQVRGGETQYF	TGTGCCAGCAGCCAAGTCCGGGGGGGCGAGACCCAGTACTTC
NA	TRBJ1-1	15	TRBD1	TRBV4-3	CASSHRTGGNTEAFF	TGCGCCAGCAGCCACCGGACAGGGGGGAACACTGAAGCTTTCTTT